The sequence of this TCR beta chain was determined in a study of cytomegalovirus exposure and HLA in healthy donors. In this sample, this clone turned up once. Primers for the PCR totalled 60 Vbeta and 13 Jbeta. TCRdb's table, derived via immunoSEQ multiplex PCR, lists solely in-frame clones and lacks some. The profile shows about 190,000 clones, roughly three quarters of them singletons. The CDR3 runs to 16 residues. From germline, CDR1 is MNHNY and CDR2 SVGAGI (reference sequence). Between the trimmed V and J ends, which lost 0 bases and 1 base, there was a span of 12 bases. The source material was PBMCs. The source of this sequence is a woman between 18 and 30 years old in good health and CMV-seronegative. The chain joins TRBV6-6 to TRBJ1-1; D remains ambiguous. In DNA form, the CDR3 reads TGTGCCAGCAGTTACTCTCGGAACAGCAAGAACACTGAAGCTTTCTTT. As protein: CASSYSRNSKNTEAFF.